This is a list of T cell receptor beta chains from one sample in a study of T cells expressing NK-cell markers. For each CDR3 protein, TCRdb gives one entry from its re-call of the 5' RACE reads, without DNA. The listing contains about 260,000 distinct CDR3 sequences. Sequencing input: blood T cells: a sorted CD56 or NKG2C T cell subset, CD4+ or CD8+ T cells, or bulk PBMC T cells (not recorded which). The source is a man between 18 and 35 years old in good health. CDR3s include the opening cysteine and the closing phenylalanine or tryptophan. The order of the fields is V gene, J gene, CDR3 protein.

TRBV20-1	TRBJ2-5	CSAEGPSDQETQYF
TRBV20-1	TRBJ2-1	CSAGIPGQGNEQFF
TRBV27	TRBJ2-7	CASSQSGRQSYEQYF
TRBV12-3/TRBV12-4	TRBJ2-3	CASSFDRTSTDTQYF
TRBV12-3/TRBV12-4	TRBJ1-5	CASSFSGTGGVTQPQHF
TRBV12-3/TRBV12-4	TRBJ1-2	CASSRTGGTDGYTF
TRBV5-1	TRBJ2-1	CASSLAGASSYNEQFF
TRBV29-1	TRBJ2-7	CSVGGQFFYEQYF
TRBV7-9	TRBJ2-1	CASTADRGYNEQFF
TRBV29-1	TRBJ2-7	CSVRKAGSYEQYF
TRBV6-2/TRBV6-3	TRBJ1-5	CASSQQGARGPQHF
TRBV20-1	TRBJ2-4	CSARLSGGAKNIQYF
TRBV20-1	TRBJ2-4	CSARDEIAQYF
TRBV24-1	TRBJ2-1	CATSLGGPSPYNEQFF
TRBV12-3/TRBV12-4	TRBJ2-3	CASTWSDTQYF
TRBV12-3/TRBV12-4	TRBJ1-3	CASSLSRGRSGNTIYF
TRBV12-3/TRBV12-4	TRBJ1-6	CASSTRQGNNSPLHF
TRBV6-1	TRBJ2-1	CASTGHLGDIEQFF
TRBV5-1	TRBJ2-5	CASSHPGTEETQYF
TRBV30	TRBJ2-1	CAWREHGYNEQFF
TRBV12-3/TRBV12-4	TRBJ2-1	CASSPNPSGRANEQFF
TRBV28	TRBJ1-1	CASSQGDRGPGGAFF
TRBV5-5	TRBJ1-1	CASSLTGTGFSEAFF
TRBV14	TRBJ2-1	CASSVGNEQFF
TRBV5-1	TRBJ2-5	CASSGQSGFQETQYF
TRBV20-1	TRBJ2-2	CSAADRAYTGELFF
TRBV7-2	TRBJ2-4	CASSPRGLRNIQYF
TRBV27	TRBJ2-7	CASSPRQGVYEQYF
TRBV27	TRBJ1-5	CASSYLGGGNQPQHF
TRBV20-1	TRBJ1-5	CSASRPGSNQPQHF
TRBV20-1	TRBJ2-7	CSASPRGTYEQYF
TRBV11-3	TRBJ2-1	CASTPGTNYNEQFF
TRBV18	TRBJ2-3	CASQKPTDTQYF
TRBV15	TRBJ2-7	CATSRDGGIEQYF
TRBV20-1	TRBJ2-2	CSARDPGGWGGELFF
TRBV24-1	TRBJ2-1	CATSDPRDRENNNEQFF
TRBV7-9	TRBJ1-5	CASSPWNQPQHF
TRBV2	TRBJ2-1	CASKATREDEQFF
TRBV5-6	TRBJ2-1	CASSFGPAGASPQFF
TRBV4-2	TRBJ2-7	CASSQEGGRSDEQYF